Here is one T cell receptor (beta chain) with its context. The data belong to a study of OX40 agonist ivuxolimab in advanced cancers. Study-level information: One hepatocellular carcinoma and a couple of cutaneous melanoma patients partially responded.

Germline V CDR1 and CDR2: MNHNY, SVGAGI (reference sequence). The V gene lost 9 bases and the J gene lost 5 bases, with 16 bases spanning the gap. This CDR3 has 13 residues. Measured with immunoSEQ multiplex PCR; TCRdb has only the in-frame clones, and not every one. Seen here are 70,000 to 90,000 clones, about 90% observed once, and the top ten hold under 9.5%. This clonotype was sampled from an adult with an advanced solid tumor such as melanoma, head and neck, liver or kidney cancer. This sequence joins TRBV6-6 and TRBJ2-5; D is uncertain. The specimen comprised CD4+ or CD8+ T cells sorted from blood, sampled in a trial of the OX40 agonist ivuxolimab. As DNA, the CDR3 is TGTGCCAGTACTGATTATAGCCGGGAGACCCAGTACTTC. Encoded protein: CASTDYSRETQYF.